This T cell receptor (beta chain) was sequenced in a study of T cells in Graves' hyperthyroidism and ophthalmopathy. Regarding the study as a whole: In validation, the model predicted ophthalmopathy. These predictions came a median approximately 6.5 months before onset.

RNA transcripts served as the template for amplifying TCR beta CDR3 regions. HTBI primers drove first-round RT-PCR of the TCR CDR3. TCRdb re-called the multiplex PCR reads with MiXCR, one entry per CDR3 protein. Of about 620,000 distinct CDR3 sequences in the sample, around 15% were seen once. There are a few counts of this clonotype. Its cognate antigen is unknown. V shed 4 bases and J shed 2 bases, with 20 bases lying between them. Per the germline V gene, CDR1 is SEHNR and CDR2 is FQNEAQ (reference sequence). CDR3 length: 17 amino acids. The J gene is TRBJ2-5, the V gene TRBV7-9; D is perhaps TRBD1 (6 bases). Sequencing was done on a sample of blood. This TCR derives from a woman aged 25 to 39 with Graves' hyperthyroidism. The CDR3 coding sequence is TGTGCCAGCAGCTCACCCCGAGGGGGACCCGATCAAGAGACCCAGTACTTC. It encodes CASSSPRGGPDQETQYF.